The following is a TCR beta chain sequence with its context. The antigen remains unidentified. This sample is drawn from a study of T cell responses to AZD1222 COVID-19 vaccine. On the study more broadly: Second doses that came at about 4 or about 12 weeks were put together. The study, taken as a whole, reports: Nearly half of spike-specific TCRs reportedly go after variant regions that carry no mutations.

Using immunoSEQ multiplex PCR, the repertoire was profiled, and TCRdb retains in-frame clones only, with some absent. The sample shows around 100,000 clones, around 94% of them seen only once. The CDR3 runs to 17 residues. Germline V gives CDR1 SNHLY, CDR2 FYNNEI. V dropped 5 bases and J dropped 8; count of bases not matched to a gene: 20. The J gene is TRBJ1-2, the V gene TRBV2, with 7 bases that match TRBD1. The specimen was peripheral blood, collected on day 0 of AZD1222 vaccination. The source of this sequence is an adult in good health. This chain's CDR3 is CASSYPIETGSSSGYTF. The CDR3 nucleotides read TGTGCCAGCAGTTACCCCATTGAGACAGGGAGTTCGAGCGGCTACACCTTC.